The T cell receptor beta chain under discussion was sequenced for a study of T cell responses to AZD1222 COVID-19 vaccine. Sequencing used immunoSEQ multiplex PCR; TCRdb keeps in-frame clones, though not all of them. The table has tens of thousands of clones, more than 75% seen once. Study-wide findings and caveats: Per reports, nearly half of all spike-specific TCRs target regions that are unmutated in variants.

The CDR3 loop spans 13 amino acids. V was shortened by 3 bases and J by 6 bases, with 9 bases between the two germline ends. The germline V gene has CDR1 SGHKS and CDR2 YYEKEE (reference sequence). It was second doses at about 4 or about 12 weeks that were pooled. Points on this clone: The antigen is undetermined.

The specimen was peripheral blood, collected 28 days after the second AZD1222 dose. The sequence derives from an adult who received the AZD1222 COVID-19 vaccine. This chain uses TRBV5-5 with TRBJ1-4; D is uncertain. The CDR3 sequence: CASSSQPHEKLFF. Written as DNA, the CDR3 is TGTGCCAGCAGCTCCCAACCCCATGAAAAACTGTTTTTT.